These 19 T cell receptor beta chains originate from one sample sequenced in a study of Tregs in tolerant kidney transplant recipients. Assay: immunoSEQ multiplex PCR; the TCRdb copy retains only in-frame clones and omits some. The sample contains around 64,000 clones, around 87% of which appear only once. The nonmyeloablative bone marrow transplants came from related graft donors, with transient mixed chimerism. Source: CD4+ T cells from blood (PBMCs), taken 6 months after the transplant. The receptor set was obtained from a human patient who received a combined kidney and bone marrow transplant. Some T cells may possibly be graft donor cells.

This clone has only a few counts. In nucleotides, the CDR3 is TGTGCCAGCAGGCGGTTTATTAATGAAAAACTGTTTTTT. This gives the protein CASRRFINEKLFF. The J gene is TRBJ1-4, the V gene TRBV7-6; no definite D call. Germline-derived CDR1 and CDR2 are SGHVS and FNYEAQ. With 6 bases removed from V and 4 bases from J, the gap between germline ends came to 9 bases. This CDR3 comprises 13 residues.

Comment on this clone: This same CDR3 is encoded by further DNA sequences in the sample. V usage is TRBV7-9 and J usage is TRBJ1-6; D might be TRBD1 (6 bases). The CDR3 consists of 18 residues. The ends were cut back, 5 bases at V and 5 bases at J, with 22 bases in the middle. Germline-derived CDR1 and CDR2 are SEHNR and FQNEAQ (reference sequence). The CDR3 here is CASSPPARGKIDNSPLHF. The DNA for the CDR3 is TGTGCCAGCAGCCCGCCGGCGAGGGGGAAAATCGATAATTCACCCCTCCACTTT.

The chain couples TRBV5-8 to TRBJ2-5; the match to TRBD2 covers 12 bases. With 4 bases clipped from V and 2 bases from J, the junction kept 9 bases outside the gene matches. CDR3 length: 17 amino acids. CDR1 SGHTS and CDR2 YDEGEE come from the germline V gene. The CDR3 region has the DNA TGTGCCAGCAGCCAAGGACTAGCGGGGTTAGGTCAAGAGACCCAGTACTTC. Protein product: CASSQGLAGLGQETQYF. Filled out from reference TRBV5-8 and TRBJ2-5, the complete variable domain reads EAGVTQSPTHLIKTRGQQATLRCSPISGHTSVYWYQQALGLGLQFLLWYDEGEERNRGNFPPRFSGRQFPNYSSELNVNALELEDSALYLCASSQGLAGLGQETQYFGPGTRLLVL.

V and J are TRBV15 and TRBJ2-3, with D hard to call. The length of the CDR3 is 14 residues. The V and J ends lost 0 bases and 4 bases respectively, with 8 bases between them. CDR1 and CDR2 (germline): LNHNV, YYDKDF (reference sequence). In DNA form, the CDR3 reads TGTGCCACCAGCAGAGATTCACATTCAGATACGCAGTATTTT. Its translation: CATSRDSHSDTQYF.

This clone was counted only a few times. The genes are TRBV4-2 and TRBJ2-1; D is uncertain. Germline loops: CDR1 LGHNA, CDR2 YNFKEQ. The CDR3 spans 14 residues. Trimming removed 0 bases from V and 8 bases from J, with 11 bases in between. CDR3: CASSQDLSIYEQFF. Here the CDR3 DNA reads TGTGCCAGCAGCCAAGATCTTAGCATCTATGAGCAGTTCTTC.

CDR3 loop: CAISKGARTSYEQYF. As DNA, the CDR3 is TGTGCCATCAGTAAGGGGGCGCGAACCTCCTACGAGCAGTACTTC. V is TRBV10-3 and J is TRBJ2-7; TRBD1 matches at 7 bases. CDR1 and CDR2 (germline): ENHRY, SYGVKD. Trimming removed 5 bases from V and 0 bases from J; junction bases left unmatched: 7. This CDR3 is 15 amino acids long.

The rearrangement uses TRBV18 and TRBJ1-3; 9 bases are shared with TRBD1. CDR3 length equals 21 residues. With V trimmed by 3 bases and J by 0 bases, 18 bases remained unmatched. Looked up from germline, CDR1 is KGHSH and CDR2 is LQKENI. CDR3 loop: CASSPIPGQGSRQSSGNTIYF. CDR3 DNA: TGTGCCAGCTCACCTATTCCGGGACAGGGATCCCGTCAGAGCTCTGGAAACACCATATATTTT.

This clone showed up just once. This rearrangement joins TRBV10-3 to TRBJ2-3; D possibly corresponds to TRBD2 (5 bases). Germline V gene lookup returns CDR1 ENHRY and CDR2 SYGVKD. Trimming removed 10 bases from V and 4 bases from J, with 21 bases in between. The CDR3 is made up of 15 amino acids. CDR3 coding DNA: TGTGCCAGCAACCTCGGACTCCTAGTATCAGATACGCAGTATTTT. Its protein product is CASNLGLLVSDTQYF.

CDR3 loop: CASSLFGGRGVTGELFF. In DNA, the CDR3 is TGTGCCAGCAGCTTATTCGGGGGACGAGGGGTCACCGGGGAGCTGTTTTTT. The chain is built from TRBV11-3 and TRBJ2-2; D might be TRBD2 (6 bases). Germline V gene data show CDR1 as SGHNT and CDR2 as YENEEA. Trimming removed 2 bases from V and 4 bases from J, with 17 bases in between. The CDR3 totals 17 residues.

This clone was counted a few times. This chain uses TRBV10-3 with TRBJ2-2; D remains ambiguous. This CDR3 comprises 14 residues. Germline V gives CDR1 ENHRY, CDR2 SYGVKD. V was pared by 7 bases and J by 2 bases, with 11 bases between. The CDR3 here is CAINNYQNTGELFF. CDR3 sequence (DNA): TGTGCCATCAACAACTACCAAAACACCGGGGAGCTGTTTTTT.

The rearrangement joins TRBV4-1 to TRBJ1-5, with a weak D call TRBD1 (6 bases). CDR3 length equals 15 residues. Germline V gene sequence: CDR1 MGHRA, CDR2 YSYEKL. V was clipped by 4 bases and J by 4 bases, with 14 bases between them. CDR3 protein: CASSRTRGRNQPQHF. The DNA for the CDR3 is TGCGCCAGCAGCCGGACCAGGGGAAGGAATCAGCCCCAGCATTTT.

The rearrangement uses TRBV2 and TRBJ2-5, with TRBD2 as a possible D gene (6 bases). The J call may be faulty, since TRBJ2-7 better matches the DNA end. The V gene's germline CDR1 is SNHLY and CDR2 FYNNEI. The CDR3 contains 12 residues. CDR3 residues: CASSVKAGEQYF. Here the CDR3 DNA reads TGTGCCAGCAGTGTTAAAGCGGGCGAGCAGTACTTC.

V is TRBV5-4 and J is TRBJ1-5; TRBD1 agrees at 7 bases. The germline V gene encodes CDR1 SGHNT and CDR2 YYREEE (reference sequence). The length of the CDR3 is 15 residues. The trim removed 9 bases at V and 2 bases at J, leaving 11 bases unmatched. The CDR3 reads CAIGVDRVRNQPQHF. The CDR3 DNA follows: TGTGCCATTGGGGTCGACAGGGTTCGCAATCAGCCCCAGCATTTT.

This sequence joins TRBV19 and TRBJ2-2, with D possibly matching TRBD1 (5 bases). V lost 7 bases and J lost 2, with 14 bases in between. The CDR3 runs 15 residues. Germline V CDR1 and CDR2: LNHDA, SQIVND (reference sequence). The DNA of the CDR3 is TGTGCCAGTAAAAGGGCCCAGGGTAACACCGGGGAGCTGTTTTTT. It codes for CASKRAQGNTGELFF.

For the CDR3, the DNA is TGTGCCTGGAGTGTATGGCTCGGGGGTCCCACTGAAGCTTTCTTT. This sequence encodes CAWSVWLGGPTEAFF. The chain employs TRBV30 and TRBJ1-1; a weak D match, TRBD1 (5 bases). The V end lost 0 bases, the J end lost 4 bases, and 15 bases lay between the germline ends. This CDR3 comprises 15 residues. CDR1 is GTSNPN, CDR2 SVGIG, per germline (reference sequence).

The J gene is TRBJ2-7, the V gene TRBV25-1; D unclear. V lost 4 bases and J 4 bases, leaving 5 bases between the germline ends. CDR3 size: 11 residues. CDR1 and CDR2 from the germline V gene are MGHDK and SYGVNS. The CDR3 region has the DNA TGTGCCAGCAGTGCTATGTACGAGCAGTACTTC. It codes for CASSAMYEQYF.

Comments on this clone: A junction end diverges from the germline sequence, so it may reflect a read error. The chain couples TRBV12-5 to TRBJ1-5; 11 bases are shared with TRBD1. Germline V gene sequence: CDR1 LGHNT, CDR2 FRNRAP. The CDR3 is made up of 15 amino acids. The CDR3 reads CASGLGQGVYQPQHF. The CDR3 DNA reads as TGTGCTAGTGGATTGGGACAGGGGGTGTATCAGCCCCAGCATTTT.

The chain has TRBV18 and TRBJ2-2; maybe TRBD1 (6 bases). The CDR3 length is 15 residues. Germline V gives CDR1 KGHSH, CDR2 LQKENI. V shed 6 bases and J shed 3 bases, with 14 bases lying between them. The CDR3 sequence: CASSPNRADTGELFF. The CDR3 coding sequence is TGTGCCAGCTCTCCCAACAGGGCGGACACCGGGGAGCTGTTTTTT.

The chain employs TRBV18 and TRBJ1-2; no clear D. Trimming took 3 bases from V and 6 from J, leaving 8 bases between them. The CDR3 contains 12 residues. The germline gives CDR1 KGHSH, CDR2 LQKENI. CDR3 sequence (DNA): TGTGCCAGCTCACCCCTCCGGGATGGCTACACCTTC. Its protein product is CASSPLRDGYTF.